The 21 T cell receptor beta chains below were found in one sample sequenced in a study of cytomegalovirus exposure and HLA in healthy donors. Primers: 60 Vbeta forward and 13 Jbeta reverse. Profiling relied on immunoSEQ multiplex PCR, and the TCRdb table lists in-frame clones only, not all of them. The table has fewer than 200,000 clones, about 90% seen once. Sequences were obtained from PBMCs. The receptors were gathered from a girl less than two years old in good health and CMV-seronegative.

The V gene is TRBV1, the J gene TRBJ2-1; TRBD2, the table's D call, was not compared with the DNA. TRBV1 corresponds to a pseudogene. The CDR3 totals 19 residues. CDR3 in DNA: TGCACCAGCCCCTTCCCCCGCCAGAGCGTCTTCCGCTCCTACAATGAGCAGTTCTTC. Encoded protein: CTSPFPRQSVFRSYNEQFF.

Only one count was recorded for this clone. The V and J genes are TRBV6-1 and TRBJ1-5, with 8 bases that match TRBD1. CDR1 is MNHNS, CDR2 SASEGT, per germline. The CDR3 is 15 amino acids. Trimming cost V 6 bases and J 7 bases; bases outside gene matches: 11. DNA of the CDR3: TGTGCCAGCAGCGAGCAGGGGGCAAACGAGCAGCCCCAGCATTTT. Encoded protein: CASSEQGANEQPQHF.

A remark on this clone: The germline gene is not matched at one end of the junction; a read error may be the cause. The genes are TRBV7-9 and TRBJ2-2, with 8 nucleotides matching TRBD1. Per the germline V gene, CDR1 is SEHNR and CDR2 is FQNEAQ (reference sequence). This CDR3 is 16 amino acids long. The CDR3: CSSSPEGQGNTGELFF. The CDR3 DNA sequence: TGTTCCAGCAGCCCCGAAGGACAGGGGAACACCGGGGAGCTGTTTTTT.

This chain joins TRBV4-3 and TRBJ2-7, with 8 bases identical to TRBD1. Losses at the gene ends were 0 bases for V and 7 bases for J; bases not matched to a gene: 8. The CDR3 has 15 residues. Germline V gene lookup returns CDR1 LGHNA and CDR2 YSLEER. In DNA, the CDR3 is TGCGCCAGCAGCCAAGAATGGGGCAGGGGGCGTGAGCAGTACTTC. Protein sequence: CASSQEWGRGREQYF.

The chain recombines TRBV4-2 with TRBJ2-7; no firm D call. This CDR3 contains 14 residues. The V and J ends lost 0 bases and 0 bases respectively, with 6 bases between them. Germline assignment: CDR1 LGHNA and CDR2 YNFKEQ. For the CDR3, the DNA is TGTGCCAGCAGCCAAGATCGCTACTCCTACGAGCAGTACTTC. Its translation is CASSQDRYSYEQYF.

The genes are TRBV5-1 and TRBJ2-5, with D perhaps assigned TRBD1 or TRBD2 (5 bases each). The DNA matches TRBJ2-7 better at its end, which makes the J call doubtful. The germline V gene has CDR1 SGHRS and CDR2 YFSETQ. This CDR3 spans 15 amino acids. CDR3: CASSLAMLGDYEQYF. The CDR3 coding sequence is TGCGCCAGCAGCTTGGCCATGTTGGGGGACTACGAGCAGTACTTC.

Only one count was recorded for this clone. This chain links TRBV4-1 with TRBJ2-7, with 8 bases fitting TRBD2. With 2 bases clipped from V and 5 bases from J, the junction kept 8 bases outside the gene matches. The length of the CDR3 is 15 residues. In germline, CDR1 is MGHRA, CDR2 YSYEKL. Here the CDR3 reads CASSQIGLAGDEQYF. CDR3 nucleotide sequence: TGCGCCAGCAGCCAAATCGGACTAGCCGGCGACGAGCAGTACTTC.

This clone was observed a single time. The J gene is TRBJ1-3, the V gene TRBV19; 7 bases align to TRBD1. Germline trimming cut 10 bases from V and 0 bases from J; bases unmatched to any gene: 9. The CDR3 is 15 residues long. Germline CDR1 reads LNHDA; CDR2 reads SQIVND (reference sequence). The CDR3 spells CATKDRLDSGNTIYF. In DNA, the CDR3 is TGTGCCACCAAGGACAGGCTGGACTCTGGAAACACCATATATTTT.

The DNA of the CDR3 is TGTGCCAGTAGACCCCGGGACACCCACTACAATGAGCAGTTCTTC. It translates to CASRPRDTHYNEQFF. This chain joins TRBV19 and TRBJ2-1, with D perhaps TRBD1 (6 bases). The ends were cut back, 6 bases at V and 3 bases at J, with 15 bases in the middle. This CDR3 is built from 15 residues. Germline CDR1 is LNHDA and CDR2 is SQIVND (reference sequence).

This chain joins TRBV9 and TRBJ2-3; maybe TRBD1 (6 bases). Looked up from germline, CDR1 is SGDLS and CDR2 is YYNGEE. CDR3 length equals 15 residues. V lost 3 bases and J lost 6, with 17 bases in between. The CDR3 DNA reads as TGTGCCAGCAGCGCGAGCCCCAACAGGGTGGATACGCAGTATTTT. Amino acid sequence: CASSASPNRVDTQYF.

This rearrangement joins TRBV10-2 to TRBJ2-1; TRBD2 matches at 13 bases. Germline loops: CDR1 WSHSY, CDR2 SAAADI. The junction had 9 bases not matched to a gene; V was cut back by 5 bases and J by 8 bases. The CDR3 is 16 amino acids. CDR3 in amino acids: CASSLGTSGNRDEQFF. DNA of the CDR3: TGCGCCAGCAGTCTGGGGACTAGCGGGAATAGAGATGAGCAGTTCTTC.

This clone was seen once. This chain joins TRBV10-2 and TRBJ2-5; 9 bases map to TRBD1. The J call may not be correct, given that the DNA end is closer to TRBJ2-7. From germline, CDR1 is WSHSY and CDR2 SAAADI. The CDR3 is made up of 16 amino acids. In nucleotides, the CDR3 is TGCGCCAGCAGTGAGGTTGCGGGACAGGGAAACTACGAGCAGTACTTC. This sequence encodes CASSEVAGQGNYEQYF.

The chain employs TRBV11-1 and TRBJ2-3; TRBD2 matches at 8 bases. CDR1 SGHAT and CDR2 FQDESV come from the germline V gene (reference sequence). This CDR3 region has 15 residues. V lost 3 bases to trimming and J lost 5 bases; unmatched junction nucleotides: 7. The CDR3 DNA reads as TGTGCCAGCAGCTTTAGGGCGGGAGGCGGAGATACGCAGTATTTT. It encodes CASSFRAGGGDTQYF.

This CDR3 is CSVEPLRTGGYGYTF. The CDR3 bases are TGCAGCGTTGAACCCCTTAGGACAGGGGGCTATGGCTACACCTTC. The rearrangement uses TRBV29-1 and TRBJ1-2; 10 positions match TRBD1. Germline V gene lookup returns CDR1 SQVTM and CDR2 ANQGSEA. The CDR3 extends over 15 amino acids. V was clipped by 2 bases and J by 4 bases; unmatched bases: 7. Using reference TRBV29-1 and TRBJ1-2 for the parts outside the CDR3, the full variable domain is SAVISQKPSRDICQRGTSLTIQCQVDSQVTMMFWYRQQPGQSLTLIATANQGSEATYESGFVIDKFPISRPNLTFSTLTVSNMSPEDSSIYLCSVEPLRTGGYGYTFGSGTRLTVV.

The V gene is TRBV5-1, the J gene TRBJ2-5, with 11 bases matching TRBD2. The better agreement between TRBJ2-7 and the DNA end casts doubt on the J call. CDR3 length: 15 amino acids. Germline V CDR1 and CDR2: SGHRS, YFSETQ. CDR3 in amino acids: CASSLISGGAYEQYF. The DNA of the CDR3 is TGCGCCAGCAGCTTAATTAGCGGGGGGGCCTACGAGCAGTACTTC.

This chain uses TRBV15 with TRBJ2-7; the match to TRBD2 covers 7 bases. Per the germline V gene, CDR1 is LNHNV and CDR2 is YYDKDF (reference sequence). The trim removed 0 bases at V and 2 bases at J, leaving 4 bases unmatched. The CDR3 is 15 residues long. The DNA for the CDR3 is TGTGCCACCAGCAGAGAGGGAGGGGTTCCCTACGAGCAGTACTTC. The encoded protein is CATSREGGVPYEQYF.

The V gene is TRBV10-2, the J gene TRBJ2-1; 10 nucleotides line up with TRBD2. V shed 3 bases and J 2 bases; nucleotides not matched to a gene: 10. The CDR3 spans 18 residues. Per the germline V gene, CDR1 is WSHSY and CDR2 is SAAADI. This CDR3 reads CASSDERGGAFAYNEQFF. The CDR3 DNA is TGCGCCAGCAGTGATGAGCGGGGGGGAGCTTTCGCCTACAATGAGCAGTTCTTC.

The chain uses TRBV12-5 and TRBJ2-7; a weak D match, TRBD2 (5 bases). This CDR3 is built from 14 residues. The V gene lost 6 bases and the J gene lost 0 bases, with 12 bases spanning the gap. Germline CDR1 is LGHNT and CDR2 is FRNRAP. The CDR3, as DNA: TGTGCTAGTGGCCTCCTCGGGGTCTCCTACGAGCAGTACTTC. Protein product: CASGLLGVSYEQYF.

The gene calls are TRBV7-8 and TRBJ2-7, with D tentatively TRBD2 (6 bases). Germline V gives CDR1 SGHVS, CDR2 FQNEAQ. V was shortened by 0 bases and J by 4 bases, with 7 bases between the two germline ends. This CDR3 is 13 amino acids long. The CDR3 sequence is CASSLARGYEQYF. Written as DNA, the CDR3 is TGTGCCAGCAGCTTAGCGCGGGGTTACGAGCAGTACTTC.

The V call is TRBV29-1, the J call TRBJ1-4, with 10 bases aligning to TRBD1. This CDR3 has 13 residues. Trimming removed 6 bases from V and 7 bases from J; junction bases left unmatched: 5. Germline V gives CDR1 SQVTM, CDR2 ANQGSEA. The CDR3 protein is CSVRQGAGEKLFF. The CDR3 DNA follows: TGCAGCGTGAGACAGGGGGCCGGTGAAAAACTGTTTTTT.

The V and J genes are TRBV30 and TRBJ2-7, with 8 bases aligning to TRBD1. Germline assignment: CDR1 GTSNPN and CDR2 SVGIG (reference sequence). The V segment lost 5 bases and the J segment 6 bases; nucleotides outside the gene matches: 12. This CDR3 contains 14 residues. CDR3 protein: CAWGQGPALGEQYF. The CDR3 region has the DNA TGTGCCTGGGGACAGGGACCCGCTTTGGGCGAGCAGTACTTC.